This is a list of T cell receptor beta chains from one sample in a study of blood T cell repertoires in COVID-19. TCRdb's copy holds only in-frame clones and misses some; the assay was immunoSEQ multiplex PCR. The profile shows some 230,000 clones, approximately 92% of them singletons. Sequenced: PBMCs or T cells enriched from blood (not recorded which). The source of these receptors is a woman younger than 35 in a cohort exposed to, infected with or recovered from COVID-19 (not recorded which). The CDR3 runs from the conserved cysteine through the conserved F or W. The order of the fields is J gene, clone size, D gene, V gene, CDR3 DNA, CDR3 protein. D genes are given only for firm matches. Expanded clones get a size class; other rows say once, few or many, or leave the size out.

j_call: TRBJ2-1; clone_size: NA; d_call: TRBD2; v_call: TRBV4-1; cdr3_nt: TGCGCCAGCAGCCAGCCAGCGGGATACTCCTACAATGAGCAGTTCTTC; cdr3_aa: CASSQPAGYSYNEQFF
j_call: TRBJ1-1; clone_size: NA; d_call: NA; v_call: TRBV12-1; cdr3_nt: TGTGCCAGCAGCCACTCCGGGGGTTACATGAACACTGAAGCTTTCTTT; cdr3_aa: CASSHSGGYMNTEAFF
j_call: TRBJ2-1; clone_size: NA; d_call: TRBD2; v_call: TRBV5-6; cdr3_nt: TGTGCCAGCAGCCGAACGAGCGGGAGTTTTCCTGGGAGCGATGAGCAGTTCTTC; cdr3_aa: CASSRTSGSFPGSDEQFF
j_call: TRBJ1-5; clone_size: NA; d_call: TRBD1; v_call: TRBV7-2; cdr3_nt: TGTGCCAGCAGCTTAACAGGGGCCAGCAATCAGCCCCAGCATTTT; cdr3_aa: CASSLTGASNQPQHF
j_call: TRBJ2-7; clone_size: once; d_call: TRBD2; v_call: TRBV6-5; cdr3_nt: TGTGCCACCCGACTAGCGGGAGATCTCGAGCAGTACTTC; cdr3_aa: CATRLAGDLEQYF
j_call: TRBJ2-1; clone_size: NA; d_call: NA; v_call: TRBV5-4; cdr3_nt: TGTGCCAGCAGCCGAGAGGCGGGAAGCGACAATGAGCAGTTCTTC; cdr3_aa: CASSREAGSDNEQFF
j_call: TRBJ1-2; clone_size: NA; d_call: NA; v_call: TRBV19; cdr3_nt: TGTGCCAGTAGTATGGGTCCCGGGGAGACATATGGCTACACCTTC; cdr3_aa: CASSMGPGETYGYTF
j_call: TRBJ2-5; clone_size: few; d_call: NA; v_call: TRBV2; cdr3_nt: TGTGCCAGCAGTGTTTCGAGAGGGTCGGAGACCCAGTACTTC; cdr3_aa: CASSVSRGSETQYF
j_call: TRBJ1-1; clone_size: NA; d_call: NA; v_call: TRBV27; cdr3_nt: TGTGCCAGCAGTTTATTCGGAGCGAACACTGAAGCTTTCTTT; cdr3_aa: CASSLFGANTEAFF
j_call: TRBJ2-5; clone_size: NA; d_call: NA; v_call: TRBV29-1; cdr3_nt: TGCAGCGTTGAAGCCCGGAGGGAAGCCCAAGAGACCCAGTACTTC; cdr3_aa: CSVEARREAQETQYF
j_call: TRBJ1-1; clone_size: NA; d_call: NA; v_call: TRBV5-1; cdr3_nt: TGCGCCAGCAGCTTGGCCGGGGGAGTAGGCACTGAAGCTTTCTTT; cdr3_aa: CASSLAGGVGTEAFF
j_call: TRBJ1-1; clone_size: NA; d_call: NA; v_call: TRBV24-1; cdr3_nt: TGTGCCACCAGTGACGGACAGAAGGCTTTCTTT; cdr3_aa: CATSDGQKAFF
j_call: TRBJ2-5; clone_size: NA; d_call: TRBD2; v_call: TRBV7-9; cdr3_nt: TGTGCCAGCGTAAAGGTTGGGGGACTAGCGGATGTTGGTCCGGAGACCCAGTACTTC; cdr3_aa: CASVKVGGLADVGPETQYF
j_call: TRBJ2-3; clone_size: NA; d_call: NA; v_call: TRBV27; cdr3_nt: TGTGCCAGCTCTCCGGGTCGGATAAACACAGATACGCAGTATTTT; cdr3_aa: CASSPGRINTDTQYF
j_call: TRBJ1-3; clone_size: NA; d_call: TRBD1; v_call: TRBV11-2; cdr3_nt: TGTGCCAGCTCCCAAGACAGGGGGTCTGGAAACACCATATATTTT; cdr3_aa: CASSQDRGSGNTIYF
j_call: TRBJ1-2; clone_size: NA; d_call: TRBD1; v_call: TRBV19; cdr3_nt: TGTGCCAGTAGTATAGCCCAAACAGGGGTCTATGGCTACACCTTC; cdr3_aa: CASSIAQTGVYGYTF
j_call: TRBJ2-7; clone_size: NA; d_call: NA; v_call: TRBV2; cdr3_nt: TGTGCCAGCAGTGAAAGGCGGGGGCCATCCTACGAGCAGTACTTC; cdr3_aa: CASSERRGPSYEQYF
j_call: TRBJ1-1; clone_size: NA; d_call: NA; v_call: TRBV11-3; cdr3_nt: TGTGCCAGCAGCCCGAGGGCCATGAACACTGAAGCTTTCTTT; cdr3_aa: CASSPRAMNTEAFF
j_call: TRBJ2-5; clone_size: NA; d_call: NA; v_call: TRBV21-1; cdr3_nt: TGTGCCGGGACAGGGGAAGAGACCCAGTACTTC; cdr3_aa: CAGTGEETQYF
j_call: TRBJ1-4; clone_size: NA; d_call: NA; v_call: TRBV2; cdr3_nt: TGTGCCTGTTACAGGGAAACAACTAATGAAAAACTGTTTTTT; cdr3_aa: CACYRETTNEKLFF
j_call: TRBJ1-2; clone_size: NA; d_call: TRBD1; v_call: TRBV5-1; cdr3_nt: TGCGCCAGCGCTACCATCGGGACAGGGGGCCGCGGCTACACCTTC; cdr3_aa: CASATIGTGGRGYTF
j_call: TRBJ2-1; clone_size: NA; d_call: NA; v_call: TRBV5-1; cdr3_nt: TGCGCCAGCAGCTGGGGCAGGGCCGACAATGAGCAGTTCTTC; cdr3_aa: CASSWGRADNEQFF
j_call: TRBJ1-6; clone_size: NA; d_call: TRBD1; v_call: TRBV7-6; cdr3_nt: TGTGCCAGCAGCCGGACCGGGACAGGGAATTCACCCCTCCACTTT; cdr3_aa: CASSRTGTGNSPLHF
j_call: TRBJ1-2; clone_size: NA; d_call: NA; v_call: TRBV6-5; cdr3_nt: TGTGCCAGCAGCTACGGGAACAGGGACTATGGCTACACCTTC; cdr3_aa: CASSYGNRDYGYTF
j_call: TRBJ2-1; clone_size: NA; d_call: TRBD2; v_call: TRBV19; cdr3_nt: TGTGCCAGTAGTAATGGGGGGGCTAGCGGGAGTGGTTACAATGAGCAGTTCTTC; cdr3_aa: CASSNGGASGSGYNEQFF
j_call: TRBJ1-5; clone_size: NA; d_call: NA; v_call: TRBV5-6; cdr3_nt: TGTGCCAGCAGCTCGGGGAGGGAAAGCAATCAGCCCCAGCATTTT; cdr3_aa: CASSSGRESNQPQHF
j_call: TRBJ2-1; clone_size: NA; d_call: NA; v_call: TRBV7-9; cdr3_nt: TGTGCCAGCAGCTTAGAAGGACTCTACAATGAGCAGTTCTTC; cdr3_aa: CASSLEGLYNEQFF
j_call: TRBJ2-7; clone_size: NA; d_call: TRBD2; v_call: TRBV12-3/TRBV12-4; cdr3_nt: TGTGCCAGCAGCAAAGCGGGGGACGAGCAGTACTTC; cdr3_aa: CASSKAGDEQYF
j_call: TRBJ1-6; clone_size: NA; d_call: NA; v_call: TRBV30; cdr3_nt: TGTGCCTCCGCGGGGGCCCTCCCTTCACCCCTCCACTTT; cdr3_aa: CASAGALPSPLHF
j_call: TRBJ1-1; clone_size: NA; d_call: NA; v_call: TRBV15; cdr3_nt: TGTGCCACCAGCAGAGGAATGGGCGCGAATGGAGCTTTCTTT; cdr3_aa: CATSRGMGANGAFF